The 27 T cell receptor beta chains below all came from one sample that was sequenced in a study of T cell changes during pregnancy in multiple sclerosis. Assay: immunoSEQ multiplex PCR; the TCRdb copy retains only in-frame clones and omits some. Altogether tens of thousands of clones are present, roughly nine tenths being singletons, with the ten largest covering approximately 2%. The source was peripheral blood, collected in the third trimester of pregnancy. The receptors were sampled from a female donor in good health, enrolled as a control in a pregnancy study.

J is TRBJ2-7 and V is TRBV7-3; D uncertain. CDR3 length equals 16 residues. Germline loops: CDR1 SGHTA, CDR2 FQGTGA. V was cut by 1 base and J by 0 bases, with 13 bases left in between. The CDR3 DNA follows: TGTGCCAGCAGCTTAAATCCCTTGGCCAGCTCCTACGAGCAGTACTTC. Its protein is CASSLNPLASSYEQYF.

V gene TRBV5-6 combines with J gene TRBJ2-7; maybe TRBD2 (6 bases). The CDR3 totals 15 residues. Germline lookup yields CDR1 SGHDT and CDR2 YYEEEE. With 0 bases removed from V and 0 bases from J, the gap between germline ends came to 10 bases. The CDR3 bases are TGTGCCAGCAGCTTGGGCGTAGCGGCCTCCTACGAGCAGTACTTC. It yields the protein CASSLGVAASYEQYF.

The chain has TRBV5-1 and TRBJ1-1; 8 positions agree with TRBD1. The V gene end was trimmed by 4 bases and the J gene end by 3 bases; junction bases not matched to a gene: 5. This CDR3 comprises 14 residues. From germline, CDR1 is SGHRS and CDR2 YFSETQ. CDR3 sequence: CASSSNRGYTEAFF. CDR3 coding DNA: TGCGCCAGCAGCAGTAACAGGGGGTACACTGAAGCTTTCTTT.

CDR3 sequence reads: CSARDRLTHTF. The CDR3 nucleotides are TGCAGTGCTAGAGATCGCTTGACTCACACCTTC. The chain uses TRBV20-1 and TRBJ1-2; no definite D call. V lost 0 bases and J 12 bases, leaving 11 bases between the germline ends. Per germline, CDR1 DFQATT and CDR2 SNEGSKA (reference sequence). The CDR3 runs 11 residues.

The CDR3 protein is CASSLSPRGAGGGEQYF. For the CDR3, the DNA is TGTGCCAGCAGCTTATCCCCGCGAGGAGCGGGAGGTGGCGAGCAGTACTTC. The chain combines TRBV7-2 with TRBJ2-7, with 9 bases lining up with TRBD2. V was pared by 2 bases and J by 6 bases, with 14 bases of the junction left unmatched. CDR1 is SGHTA and CDR2 is FQGNSA in the germline V gene. The CDR3 contains 17 residues.

The chain is built from TRBV7-6 and TRBJ2-5; 8 bases are shared with TRBD1. Looked up from germline, CDR1 is SGHVS and CDR2 is FNYEAQ. This CDR3 is 15 amino acids long. Trimming at V came to 1 base and at J to 4 bases, leaving 5 bases not matched to a gene. The CDR3 loop reads CASSLGTGRTETQYF. The CDR3 coding sequence is TGTGCCAGCAGCTTAGGGACAGGGAGAACAGAGACCCAGTACTTC.

The chain links TRBV28 to TRBJ2-5; 7 bases fit TRBD1. The germline gives CDR1 MDHEN, CDR2 SYDVKM. The V and J ends lost 6 bases and 3 bases, in that order; junction bases with no gene match: 4. There are 13 residues in the CDR3. CDR3 nucleotides: TGTGCCAGCAGGACAGGGATCAAAGAGACCCAGTACTTC. Amino acids: CASRTGIKETQYF. Using reference TRBV28 and TRBJ2-5 for the parts outside the CDR3, the full variable domain is DVKVTQSSRYLVKRTGEKVFLECVQDMDHENMFWYRQDPGLGLRLIYFSYDVKMKEKGDIPEGYSVSREKKERFSLILESASTNQTSMYLCASRTGIKETQYFGPGTRLLVL.

The gene calls are TRBV5-1 and TRBJ2-3; 7 bases match TRBD1. V lost 2 bases, J lost 2 bases, and 5 bases stayed unmatched. Germline V gene sequence: CDR1 SGHRS, CDR2 YFSETQ. This CDR3 is 15 amino acids long. The CDR3: CASSFTGEDTDTQYF. As DNA, the CDR3 is TGCGCCAGCAGCTTTACAGGGGAAGACACAGATACGCAGTATTTT.

This chain joins TRBV10-3 and TRBJ1-3; D possibly corresponds to TRBD1 (6 bases). V gave up 10 bases and J gave up 0 bases, with 19 bases separating them. The CDR3 contains 16 residues. Germline V CDR1 and CDR2: ENHRY, SYGVKD. The CDR3 spells CATKTGGPGSGNTIYF. The CDR3 DNA follows: TGTGCCACCAAGACGGGGGGCCCCGGCTCTGGAAACACCATATATTTT.

The chain has TRBV27 and TRBJ2-7; D unclear. This CDR3 has 14 residues. Germline lookup yields CDR1 MNHEY and CDR2 SMNVEV (reference sequence). V lost 3 bases to trimming and J lost 0 bases, with 9 bases between them. CDR3 protein: CASSFLDRSYEQYF. CDR3 sequence (DNA): TGTGCCAGCAGTTTCCTAGACCGCTCCTACGAGCAGTACTTC.

The chain has TRBV5-1 and TRBJ1-2; D is unresolved. Germline lookup yields CDR1 SGHRS and CDR2 YFSETQ. Trimming left V 4 bases short and J 8 bases short, with 12 bases between. This CDR3 comprises 12 residues. The CDR3 coding sequence is TGCGCCAGCAGCATCGTATCGGGAGGCTACACCTTC. Translated, it gives CASSIVSGGYTF.

The rearrangement uses TRBV6-5 and TRBJ2-2; TRBD2 matches at 9 bases. CDR1 is MNHEY, CDR2 SVGAGI, per germline. The V and J ends lost 6 bases and 5 bases, in that order; junction bases with no gene match: 7. The CDR3 totals 15 residues. In nucleotides, the CDR3 is TGTGCCAGCAGCTTTAGCGGGGGCCGTACCGGGGAGCTGTTTTTT. This translates into CASSFSGGRTGELFF.

The chain employs TRBV28 and TRBJ1-1; 7 positions match TRBD1. J lost 0 bases, V lost 6 bases, and 7 bases had no gene match. CDR3 size: 15 residues. Germline assignment: CDR1 MDHEN and CDR2 SYDVKM. The CDR3 DNA reads TGTGCCAGCAGCCGAGGGGGCGGATTGAACACTGAAGCTTTCTTT. It specifies CASSRGGGLNTEAFF.

The chain uses TRBV7-9 and TRBJ2-7; D gene ambiguous. The V gene's germline CDR1 is SEHNR and CDR2 FQNEAQ (reference sequence). This CDR3 has 12 amino acids. The germline V and J ends were trimmed by 4 bases and 4 bases, with 8 bases remaining between them. In DNA form, the CDR3 reads TGTGCCAGCAGCTACGGCGGATACGAGCAGTACTTC. It translates to CASSYGGYEQYF.

The rearrangement uses TRBV19 and TRBJ2-7, with 7 positions matching TRBD2. The CDR3 is 17 residues long. The ends lost 3 bases at V and 3 bases at J; junction bases unmatched: 14. Germline V lookup: CDR1 LNHDA, CDR2 SQIVND (reference sequence). In DNA, the CDR3 is TGTGCCAGTAGTATCACCGGGACGGCGGGAGCATACTACGAGCAGTACTTC. Translated, it gives CASSITGTAGAYYEQYF.

This rearrangement joins TRBV5-4 to TRBJ2-1; D not certain. Germline CDR1 reads SGHNT; CDR2 reads YYREEE (reference sequence). V was cut by 4 bases and J by 3 bases, with 8 bases left in between. The CDR3 is made up of 13 amino acids. The CDR3 loop is CASSLGNYNEQFF. The CDR3 nucleotides read TGTGCCAGCAGCCTAGGAAACTACAATGAGCAGTTCTTC.

The chain uses TRBV2 and TRBJ2-1, with 14 bases identical to TRBD2. CDR3 length equals 17 residues. The germline V gene has CDR1 SNHLY and CDR2 FYNNEI. The V segment lost 4 bases and the J segment 2 bases; nucleotides outside the gene matches: 4. CDR3 in amino acids: CASSGGTSGGPYNEQFF. The CDR3 DNA is TGTGCCAGCAGTGGGGGGACTAGCGGGGGACCCTACAATGAGCAGTTCTTC.

V usage is TRBV5-4 and J usage is TRBJ2-3, with TRBD1 matching over 7 bases. This CDR3 has 16 amino acids. V gave up 4 bases and J gave up 0 bases; unmatched junction bases: 8. Looked up from germline, CDR1 is SGHNT and CDR2 is YYREEE (reference sequence). This CDR3 is CASSAPTGSSTDTQYF. The DNA of the CDR3 is TGTGCCAGCAGCGCCCCGACAGGGAGTAGCACAGATACGCAGTATTTT.

In DNA, the CDR3 is TGTGCCAGCAGTTTTACAGGGGGCGCGGGAGGGCTAGCCAAAAACATTCAGTACTTC. Residues: CASSFTGGAGGLAKNIQYF. V and J are TRBV11-2 and TRBJ2-4, with D perhaps TRBD1 or TRBD2 (9 bases each). CDR1 is SGHAT and CDR2 is FQNNGV in the germline V gene. The V end was cut by 6 bases, the J end by 0 bases, with 24 bases between. The CDR3 sequence is 19 residues long. Full variable domain (rest looked up from reference TRBV11-2 and TRBJ2-4): EAGVAQSPRYKIIEKRQSVAFWCNPISGHATLYWYQQILGQGPKLLIQFQNNGVVDDSQLPKDRFSAERLKGVDSTLKIQPAKLEDSAVYLCASSFTGGAGGLAKNIQYFGAGTRLSVL.

The genes are TRBV6-6 and TRBJ2-7; no reliable D call. The CDR3 has 14 amino acids. V was clipped by 7 bases and J by 0 bases, with 13 bases between them. The germline gives CDR1 MNHNY, CDR2 SVGAGI (reference sequence). CDR3 sequence reads: CASTHDSNSYEQYF. The CDR3 bases are TGTGCCAGCACCCACGACTCCAACTCCTACGAGCAGTACTTC.

J is TRBJ1-1 and V is TRBV18; 8 bases agree with TRBD1. In germline, CDR1 is KGHSH, CDR2 LQKENI. The J segment lost 2 bases and the V segment lost 8 bases, leaving 7 bases of the junction unmatched. This CDR3 region has 14 residues. CDR3 sequence (DNA): TGTGCCAGCCGACAGGGGCTCCGAAACACTGAAGCTTTCTTT. This codes for CASRQGLRNTEAFF.

The chain carries TRBV7-9 and TRBJ2-2; TRBD1 aligns across 9 bases. The V and J ends lost 5 bases and 4 bases, in that order; junction bases with no gene match: 2. The CDR3 runs 14 residues. CDR1 is SEHNR and CDR2 is FQNEAQ in the germline V gene (reference sequence). Here the CDR3 reads CASSRTGVTGELFF. The DNA for the CDR3 is TGTGCCAGCAGCCGGACAGGGGTCACCGGGGAGCTGTTTTTT.

This chain joins TRBV6-1 and TRBJ1-1, with no clear D. This CDR3 has 13 residues. The V gene's germline CDR1 is MNHNS and CDR2 SASEGT. V lost 3 bases and J 0 bases, leaving 5 bases between the germline ends. The CDR3 DNA is TGTGCCAGCAGTGACAGGATGAACACTGAAGCTTTCTTT. This translates into CASSDRMNTEAFF.

J is TRBJ2-1 and V is TRBV19; TRBD2 aligns across 12 bases. Germline V gene lookup returns CDR1 LNHDA and CDR2 SQIVND (reference sequence). With 3 bases clipped from V and 6 bases from J, the junction kept 6 bases outside the gene matches. CDR3 size: 16 residues. The CDR3 loop is CASSMRRTSGTNEQFF. DNA for the CDR3: TGTGCCAGTAGTATGCGCAGGACTAGCGGGACCAATGAGCAGTTCTTC.

The chain combines TRBV28 with TRBJ1-1; TRBD1 matches 9 bases. Per germline, CDR1 MDHEN and CDR2 SYDVKM. This CDR3 comprises 22 residues. The ends lost 5 bases at V and 0 bases at J; junction bases unmatched: 25. The CDR3 sequence: CASSKPTQGDRDRAFLNTEAFF. Here the CDR3 DNA reads TGTGCCAGCAGTAAACCAACCCAGGGGGACCGGGACAGGGCATTTCTGAACACTGAAGCTTTCTTT.

This chain links TRBV5-4 with TRBJ1-1; the D gene is possibly TRBD1 (5 bases). The germline V gene encodes CDR1 SGHNT and CDR2 YYREEE (reference sequence). The V end lost 0 bases, the J end lost 5 bases, and 11 bases lay between the germline ends. The CDR3 spans 14 residues. This CDR3 reads CASSLDWGETEAFF. The DNA of the CDR3 is TGTGCCAGCAGCTTGGATTGGGGGGAAACTGAAGCTTTCTTT.

The CDR3: CASSPVPGPEQYF. CDR3 bases: TGTGCCAGCAGTCCAGTGCCAGGCCCCGAGCAGTACTTC. The chain joins TRBV27 to TRBJ2-7; the D is unclear. Trimming pared 5 bases from V and 6 bases from J, leaving 14 bases between. The length of the CDR3 is 13 residues. Looked up from germline, CDR1 is MNHEY and CDR2 is SMNVEV (reference sequence).